One and the same sample provided the 18 T cell receptor beta chains below, sequenced in a study of regulatory T cells in long-lasting Graves disease. Stated time point: persistent/refractory GD, antithyroid drugs over 5 years with positive TRAb. With RNA extracted from PBMCs as input, the TCR library was made. With iRepertoire HTBI primers and Arm-PCR of CDR3 regions, TCR beta libraries were built. One entry per CDR3 protein, called by TCRdb with MiXCR from the multiplex PCR reads. The table records about 420,000 distinct CDR3 sequences, about a quarter of them present only once. The sequencing here drew on peripheral blood mononuclear cells (PBMCs), taken when the disease was refractory, from a patient treated with antithyroid drugs. Every receptor here comes from a female donor with Graves disease.

The V gene is TRBV15, the J gene TRBJ1-4; no definite D call. Germline CDR1 reads LNHNV; CDR2 reads YYDKDF (reference sequence). Trimming removed 3 bases at V and 0 bases at J, with 8 bases between. This CDR3 is 15 amino acids long. CDR3 region: CATSRDRATNEKLFF. CDR3 DNA: TGTGCCACCAGCAGGGACCGTGCAACTAATGAAAAACTGTTTTTT.

Concerning this clonotype itself: A single base separates this from a much larger clone, so it may be a read error. This rearrangement joins TRBV2 to TRBJ2-7; maybe TRBD1 (5 bases). The length of the CDR3 is 13 residues. Germline V lookup: CDR1 SNHLY, CDR2 FYNNEI. The CDR3 DNA sequence: TGTGCCAGCAGTGAGGCAGGGCTTATCGAGCAGTGCTTC. Residues: CASSEAGLIEQCF.

V and J are TRBV6-6 and TRBJ2-3; 10 positions agree with TRBD2. The V and J ends lost 4 bases and 6 bases, in that order; junction bases with no gene match: 4. CDR3 length equals 14 residues. CDR1 and CDR2 (germline): MNHNY, SVGAGI (reference sequence). CDR3 region: CASSLLAGSDTQYF. The CDR3 coding sequence is TGTGCCAGCAGTTTACTAGCGGGGTCGGATACGCAGTATTTT.

This chain uses TRBV5-1 with TRBJ2-7; 9 positions match TRBD1. The V gene's germline CDR1 is SGHRS and CDR2 YFSETQ. V dropped 2 bases and J dropped 1; count of bases not matched to a gene: 7. The CDR3 length is 16 residues. DNA of the CDR3: TGCGCCAGCAGCTTTACCGAGGACAGGGGATCCTACGAGCAGTACTTC. The encoded protein is CASSFTEDRGSYEQYF.

The chain recombines TRBV6-1 with TRBJ1-1, with a tentative D call TRBD1 (5 bases). Germline V lookup: CDR1 MNHNS, CDR2 SASEGT. V dropped 6 bases and J dropped 7 bases, with 15 bases sitting between them. CDR3 length: 13 amino acids. CDR3 sequence: CASRDPDSHEAFF. The CDR3, as DNA: TGTGCCAGCAGGGATCCCGACAGCCATGAAGCTTTCTTT.

The CDR3 DNA reads TGCAGTGCTACCGGGACAGGGAACTCTGGAAACACCATATATTTT. Translation: CSATGTGNSGNTIYF. The chain joins TRBV20-1 to TRBJ1-3, with 9 bases aligning to TRBD1. Unmatched junction bases numbered 4, after V lost 4 bases and J lost 0 bases. The V gene's germline CDR1 is DFQATT and CDR2 SNEGSKA (reference sequence). The CDR3 length is 15 residues.

This clonotype was seen repeatedly, ten times or more. V gene TRBV6-1 combines with J gene TRBJ1-2, with 8 bases matching TRBD1. V was clipped by 7 bases and J by 7 bases; unmatched bases: 2. The CDR3 is 11 amino acids. Germline V gene sequence: CDR1 MNHNS, CDR2 SASEGT. CDR3 protein: CASTTGVGYTF. The CDR3 nucleotides read TGTGCCAGCACGACAGGGGTTGGCTACACCTTC.

In this sample, this clonotype turned up a few times. The chain uses TRBV29-1 and TRBJ2-3, with 8 bases lining up with TRBD2. This CDR3 has 13 amino acids. Trimming at V came to 6 bases and at J to 3 bases, leaving 5 bases not matched to a gene. Germline V gene sequence: CDR1 SQVTM, CDR2 ANQGSEA. The DNA for the CDR3 is TGCAGCGTAAAGCGGGAGCTTACAGATACGCAGTATTTT. Its protein product is CSVKRELTDTQYF.

This clonotype has more than one count but fewer than ten. The V call is TRBV25-1, the J call TRBJ1-2, with no clear D. Trimming removed 1 base from V and 8 bases from J, with 17 bases in between. The CDR3 is made up of 15 amino acids. The germline V gene has CDR1 MGHDK and CDR2 SYGVNS. The DNA of the CDR3 is TGTGCCAGCAGTGAATGGGCAGACCCTTTCGGGGGCTACACCTTC. It is translated as CASSEWADPFGGYTF.

At least ten counts were recorded for this clonotype. This chain joins TRBV10-1 and TRBJ2-7; 8 bases are a match to TRBD1. With V trimmed by 4 bases and J by 5 bases, 16 bases remained unmatched. This CDR3 has 17 residues. Germline V CDR1 and CDR2: WNHNN, SYGVQD (reference sequence). The CDR3 sequence is CASSVLRPRTGNHEQYF. The CDR3, as DNA: TGCGCCAGCAGTGTCCTACGACCCAGGACAGGGAACCACGAGCAGTACTTC.

This chain links TRBV25-1 with TRBJ1-2; D possibly corresponds to TRBD1 (5 bases). Trimming removed 1 base at V and 0 bases at J, with 15 bases between. There are 17 residues in the CDR3. Germline CDR1 and CDR2: MGHDK and SYGVNS. CDR3 sequence: CASSESEGLGTNYGYTF. CDR3 bases: TGTGCCAGCAGTGAATCGGAGGGGTTAGGGACTAACTATGGCTACACCTTC.

J is TRBJ1-1 and V is TRBV29-1; D unclear. Germline loops: CDR1 SQVTM, CDR2 ANQGSEA. The CDR3 extends over 15 amino acids. V lost 7 bases and J 0 bases, leaving 18 bases between the germline ends. The CDR3 region is CSDLPMTPMNTEAFF. The CDR3 DNA reads TGCAGCGACTTACCAATGACACCCATGAACACTGAAGCTTTCTTT.

This clonotype was recorded many times. The rearrangement joins TRBV28 to TRBJ2-5; 11 nucleotides align to TRBD2. CDR1 is MDHEN, CDR2 SYDVKM, per germline. The J segment lost 3 bases and the V segment lost 2 bases, leaving 5 bases of the junction unmatched. CDR3 length equals 16 residues. The CDR3 loop reads CASSLRLAGLKETQYF. CDR3 coding DNA: TGTGCCAGCAGTTTACGACTAGCGGGGCTTAAAGAGACCCAGTACTTC.

The chain links TRBV28 to TRBJ2-1, with D possibly TRBD2 on 5 matching bases. Trimming removed 5 bases at V and 6 bases at J, with 17 bases between. The CDR3 is 15 residues long. CDR1 is MDHEN, CDR2 SYDVKM, per germline. CDR3 in DNA: TGTGCCAGCAGTGCAAACGCCGGGATATCCAATGAGCAGTTCTTC. Protein sequence: CASSANAGISNEQFF.

The CDR3 DNA reads TGCAGTGCTAGAGATCCCTACAATGAGCAGTTCTTC. Residues: CSARDPYNEQFF. This sequence joins TRBV20-1 and TRBJ2-1, with D unresolved. From germline, CDR1 is DFQATT and CDR2 SNEGSKA (reference sequence). The ends were cut back, 0 bases at V and 2 bases at J, with 2 bases in the middle. The CDR3 totals 12 residues.

The gene calls are TRBV20-1 and TRBJ2-1, with TRBD2 identical over 12 bases. CDR3 length equals 15 residues. The germline V gene has CDR1 DFQATT and CDR2 SNEGSKA (reference sequence). Trimming took 4 bases from V and 7 from J; bases not matched to a gene: 8. The CDR3, as DNA: TGCAGTGCTAACCTACTAGCGGGAGGTGGAAATGAGCAGTTCTTC. Amino acid sequence: CSANLLAGGGNEQFF.

The sample holds a few counts of this clonotype. J is TRBJ1-2 and V is TRBV29-1, with D possibly matching TRBD1 (5 bases). The CDR3 loop spans 14 amino acids. Trimming took off 6 bases at V and 4 bases at J, with 18 bases between the two ends. CDR1 and CDR2 from the germline V gene are SQVTM and ANQGSEA. CDR3 sequence: CSVDTGLMGYGYTF. In nucleotides, the CDR3 is TGCAGCGTAGACACGGGACTCATGGGCTATGGCTACACCTTC.

In its sample, this clonotype was seen many times. The gene calls are TRBV6-1 and TRBJ2-7; TRBD2 matches at 8 bases. The J segment lost 0 bases and the V segment lost 7 bases, leaving 8 bases of the junction unmatched. The CDR3 is made up of 15 amino acids. Germline CDR1 is MNHNS and CDR2 is SASEGT. The CDR3 protein is CASKIAGSSSYEQYF. The CDR3 nucleotides read TGTGCCAGCAAAATAGCGGGAAGCAGCTCCTACGAGCAGTACTTC.